This paragraph reports one T cell receptor (beta chain). This sample is part of a study of memory CD8 T cells in hepatitis C reinfection. As to time point: late/post reinfection, 12 to 24 weeks after detection. The sorted cells went straight to TCR sequencing with no prior in vitro expansion. Donors came from people who inject drugs enrolled in HEPCO, Canada. A couple of donors provided sorted CD3+ CD8+ CD45RO- naive CD8 T cells at all three reinfection time points. Method: immunoSEQ multiplex PCR; TCRdb's copy keeps in-frame clones and lacks some. In the table there are about 50,000 clones, about 91% of which are singletons. J was trimmed by 6 bases and V by 4 bases; bases with no gene match: 8. The CDR3 consists of 14 residues. Germline lookup yields CDR1 SGDLS and CDR2 YYNGEE.

V gene TRBV9 combines with J gene TRBJ1-2, with 8 bases matching TRBD1. The clonotype originates from a man aged 18 to 30 with hepatitis C virus infection. What was sequenced was naive CD8+ T cells sorted from blood. CDR3 protein: CASSLGQGLDGYTF. CDR3 in DNA: TGTGCCAGCAGCCTCGGACAGGGATTGGATGGCTACACCTTC. Full variable domain (remainder filled in from reference TRBV9 and TRBJ1-2): DSGVTQTPKHLITATGQRVTLRCSPRSGDLSVYWYQQSLDQGLQFLIQYYNGEERAKGNILERFSAQQFPDLHSELNLSSLELGDSALYFCASSLGQGLDGYTFGSGTRLTVV.